What follows describes a single T cell receptor (beta chain). The target antigen is unknown. Sequencing used immunoSEQ multiplex PCR; TCRdb keeps in-frame clones, though not all of them. The sample comprises roughly 80,000 clones, roughly 87% of which are singletons, and about 1.4% rests with the top ten. The data stem from a study of siplizumab effects on memory and regulatory T cells. Study-wide findings and caveats: Suppressive capability of dividing Tregs from siplizumab cultures went unverified. Roughly 80-97% of proliferating CD4+ or CD8+ clones lacked an assignable naive or memory phenotype. In the presence of siplizumab, alloreactive sequences traceable to unstimulated CD4+ memory cells were significantly reduced.

Trimming took off 3 bases at V and 0 bases at J, with 5 bases between the two ends. From germline, CDR1 is MGHRA and CDR2 YSYEKL. This CDR3 comprises 13 residues. The chain carries TRBV4-1 and TRBJ1-1, with D unclear. The sequence derives from a human donor in good health. The sample taken for sequencing was Tregs sorted from blood. CDR3 in amino acids: CASSQWMNTEAFF. DNA for the CDR3: TGCGCCAGCAGCCAGTGGATGAACACTGAAGCTTTCTTT.